The 10 T cell receptor beta chains in this list originate from one sample, sequenced in a study of T cell responses to AZD1222 COVID-19 vaccine. Profiled with immunoSEQ multiplex PCR; TCRdb holds only in-frame clones, not every one. The table has 100,000 or so clones, almost 85% seen once. The source was peripheral blood, collected on day 0 of AZD1222 vaccination. These receptors were collected from an adult in good health.

This chain joins TRBV4-2 and TRBJ1-1; D gene ambiguous. The CDR3 is made up of 14 amino acids. Trimming removed 4 bases at V and 5 bases at J, with 14 bases between. Germline V gives CDR1 LGHNA, CDR2 YNFKEQ. CDR3 region: CASSRSPAETEAFF. For the CDR3, the DNA is TGTGCCAGCAGCCGATCCCCAGCTGAGACTGAAGCTTTCTTT.

The chain employs TRBV5-1 and TRBJ1-1; D gene ambiguous. The V gene's germline CDR1 is SGHRS and CDR2 YFSETQ. The CDR3 is 14 residues long. With 6 bases removed from V and 1 base from J, the gap between germline ends came to 13 bases. CDR3 sequence reads: CASTRMAGNTEAFF. CDR3 DNA sequence: TGCGCCAGCACCCGGATGGCGGGGAACACTGAAGCTTTCTTT.

The genes are TRBV24-1 and TRBJ2-6; possibly TRBD1 for D (5 bases). The CDR3 runs 16 residues. Germline V lookup: CDR1 KGHDR, CDR2 SFDVKD. The ends were cut back, 3 bases at V and 2 bases at J, with 10 bases in the middle. CDR3 sequence (DNA): TGTGCCACCAGTGATGATACAGGTACTGGGGCCAACGTCCTGACTTTC. It encodes CATSDDTGTGANVLTF.

CDR3 amino acids: CASHQTYTGTGRNIQYF. CDR3 in DNA: TGCGCCAGCCACCAAACTTACACCGGGACAGGGAGGAACATTCAGTACTTC. V and J are TRBV5-1 and TRBJ2-4; 9 bases are a match to TRBD1. The germline V gene encodes CDR1 SGHRS and CDR2 YFSETQ. V shed 7 bases, J shed 7 bases, and the junction held 18 bases outside the gene matches. There are 17 residues in the CDR3.

This chain uses TRBV5-1 with TRBJ1-1, with no clear D. V was pared by 4 bases and J by 2 bases, with 12 bases between. The CDR3 totals 14 residues. Germline lookup yields CDR1 SGHRS and CDR2 YFSETQ. The CDR3 nucleotides are TGCGCCAGCAGCCGTCAAGCGGGAAACACTGAAGCTTTCTTT. Encoded protein: CASSRQAGNTEAFF.

This clone showed up just a few times. The chain links TRBV5-1 to TRBJ2-2; D gene ambiguous. Trimming stripped 2 bases from V and 6 bases from J, with 5 bases between. Germline V gene data show CDR1 as SGHRS and CDR2 as YFSETQ. CDR3 size: 12 residues. This chain's CDR3 is CASSFNSGELFF. The CDR3, as DNA: TGCGCCAGCAGCTTCAATTCCGGGGAGCTGTTTTTT.

A single count supports this clone. The rearrangement uses TRBV7-9 and TRBJ1-4, with D possibly TRBD1 on 6 matching bases. The V gene lost 0 bases and the J gene lost 7 bases, with 9 bases spanning the gap. The CDR3 loop spans 14 amino acids. Germline V gene lookup returns CDR1 SEHNR and CDR2 FQNEAQ (reference sequence). CDR3 residues: CASSLAGGAEKLFF. CDR3 sequence (DNA): TGTGCCAGCAGCTTAGCTGGGGGCGCTGAAAAACTGTTTTTT.

V usage is TRBV9 and J usage is TRBJ2-2, with 12 bases aligning to TRBD2. V was pared by 3 bases and J by 8 bases, with 8 bases of the junction left unmatched. The CDR3 sequence is 16 residues long. In germline, CDR1 is SGDLS, CDR2 YYNGEE. CDR3 protein: CASSASGGAVAGELFF. DNA of the CDR3: TGTGCCAGCAGCGCTAGCGGGGGGGCCGTGGCAGGGGAGCTGTTTTTT.

The chain carries TRBV7-9 and TRBJ2-1; 14 bases align to TRBD2. The CDR3 totals 17 residues. Germline values: CDR1 SEHNR, CDR2 FQNEAQ (reference sequence). Trimming at V came to 5 bases and at J to 2 bases, leaving 5 bases not matched to a gene. This CDR3 reads CASSAGTSGSPYNEQFF. CDR3 bases: TGTGCCAGCAGCGCCGGGACTAGCGGGAGCCCCTACAATGAGCAGTTCTTC.

In its sample, this clone was seen a few times. The V gene is TRBV28, the J gene TRBJ1-1; D uncertain. Trimming cost V 4 bases and J 1 base, with 7 bases left between them. In germline, CDR1 is MDHEN, CDR2 SYDVKM. CDR3 size: 13 residues. Here the CDR3 DNA reads TGTGCCAGCAGTTGGGTTCAGAACACTGAAGCTTTCTTT. As protein: CASSWVQNTEAFF.